The subject of this entry is one T cell receptor (beta chain). Its antigen specificity is not known. Per-base qualities were not stored, and no clone one base away is much larger. The germline V gene (reference sequence) supplies CDR1 MNHEY and CDR2 SMNVEV. The V and J ends are trimmed by 3 bases and 1 base, leaving 21 bases between them. The CDR3 has 19 amino acids, counting the end cysteine and phenylalanine. CDR3 DNA is the only sequence kept; it has 57 bases, read in frame from the first base. The sample is drawn from a study of immune cell composition in non-small cell lung cancer (dated by TCRdb to about 2017). As for the study more broadly: Histologic subtype was assigned using H&E plus p63, CK5, Napsin A and TTF-1 immunohistochemistry, mainly lung adenocarcinoma or squamous cell carcinoma. Using Adaptive Biotechnologies, the researchers ran TCR-beta sequencing on fewer than 35 paired NSCLC tumour and non-adjacent lung specimens, along with roughly 25 tumour-only specimens. Supplementary cohort #1, approximately 11 lung adenocarcinoma cases, had paired tumour/lung TCR-beta sequencing and TIL populations generated to assess tumour reactivity. Several tumour specimens with TCR-beta data were of rare histological subtypes and were excluded from the subtype comparisons. Results and caveats for the whole study, not just this receptor: The reactivity cohort was only approximately nine cases, and tumour-reactive clones were not shown to share sequences with the dominant in vivo tumour-associated clones. In under 13 adenocarcinoma cases, maximal tumour-associated clone frequency correlated strongly with TIL tumour reactivity, whereas overall clonality did not. Smoking pack-years did not significantly correlate with tumour TCR-beta clonality. Nearly half of NSCLC cases had tumour-associated clones >0.5%, found in 30% to 35% of adenocarcinomas compared with 75% to 80% of squamous carcinomas.

A two-step multiplex PCR was used to amplify TCR-beta CDR3 regions from genomic DNA, and Illumina-compatible adaptors were added in the second step. TCR-beta immunosequencing was performed on an Illumina platform as a commercial immunoSEQ service. As for the authors' bioinformatics: Repertoires were described by productive clonality and by Top 10 Clones, which is the percentage of T-cell templates coming from the ten most frequent sequences. Values for productive clonality spanned 0 to 1, where a value of 1 indicated a monoclonal population. Using log10 scatter plots, tumour-associated clones were identified as sequences that made up at least 0.1% of tumour T-cell templates yet were absent from the matched non-adjacent lung. Analyses were done in GraphPad Prism7 and R, with Student's t-tests for two-group comparisons, ANOVA for stages, and linear regression for relationships. TCRdb's version of the immuneACCESS table is confined to in-frame rearrangements and falls short of the full clone set. An unresolved V gene accounts for under half of the shortfall where checked; the remainder is of unknown origin. V and J calls and clone size follow that table, whereas D and trimming were derived from the DNA. In all, the sample holds more than 15,000 clones, and over 70% of those were seen once. 9.8% of the sample rests with the top ten.

Normal lung samples came from the same patient and were non-adjacent lung tissue collected as far from the tumour as possible, with a minimum distance of 3 cm. From frozen aliquots of unsorted single-cell suspensions, genomic DNA was isolated using the QIAamp DNA kit. Tissues were received within 2 hours of resection and were immediately processed into single-cell suspensions. Tissue was mechanically dissociated and enzymatically digested with DNase I, collagenase I and hyaluronidase for less than 35 minutes at 37 °C, then filtered and RBC-lysed. These data also featured in a second study, about CD4 T cells in lung cancer. Drawing on the second study: In the study, blood T cells from NSCLC patients were screened for responses to candidate mutation-encoded neoepitopes, and neoantigen-specific CD4+ T-cell clones and TCRs were isolated. A handful of patients undergoing curative-intent resections for stage I-III non-small cell lung cancer provided the tumor and non-adjacent lung tissue. The resected patients had lung adenocarcinoma or squamous cell carcinoma, were aged 60 to 69 at blood donation, and mostly were former smokers. Before blood donation, treatments including platinum chemotherapy had been received by the patients, and nivolumab or pembrolizumab had been received by some of the patients. Some blood-derived responses might reflect in vitro priming of naive T cells or cross-reactivity rather than memory responses to the cancer. The frequency of neoantigen-specific clonotypes in tumor resections, non-adjacent lung and cultured T-cell products was tracked by TCRB deep sequencing. The kit provider's software was used to analyze TCRB sequence data, and Fisher's exact test was used to test clonotype templates for tumor enrichment.

In this chain, TRBV27 is recombined with TRBJ2-2; a tentative D match to TRBD2 spans 6 bases. This clonotype originated in a human donor with non-small cell lung cancer. Input material: non-adjacent lung tissue. The DNA is TGTGCCAGCAGTTTTTTCGCCAGCTTTGGCGGGGTGAACACCGGGGAGCTGTTTTTT. This is translated as CASSFFASFGGVNTGELFF.